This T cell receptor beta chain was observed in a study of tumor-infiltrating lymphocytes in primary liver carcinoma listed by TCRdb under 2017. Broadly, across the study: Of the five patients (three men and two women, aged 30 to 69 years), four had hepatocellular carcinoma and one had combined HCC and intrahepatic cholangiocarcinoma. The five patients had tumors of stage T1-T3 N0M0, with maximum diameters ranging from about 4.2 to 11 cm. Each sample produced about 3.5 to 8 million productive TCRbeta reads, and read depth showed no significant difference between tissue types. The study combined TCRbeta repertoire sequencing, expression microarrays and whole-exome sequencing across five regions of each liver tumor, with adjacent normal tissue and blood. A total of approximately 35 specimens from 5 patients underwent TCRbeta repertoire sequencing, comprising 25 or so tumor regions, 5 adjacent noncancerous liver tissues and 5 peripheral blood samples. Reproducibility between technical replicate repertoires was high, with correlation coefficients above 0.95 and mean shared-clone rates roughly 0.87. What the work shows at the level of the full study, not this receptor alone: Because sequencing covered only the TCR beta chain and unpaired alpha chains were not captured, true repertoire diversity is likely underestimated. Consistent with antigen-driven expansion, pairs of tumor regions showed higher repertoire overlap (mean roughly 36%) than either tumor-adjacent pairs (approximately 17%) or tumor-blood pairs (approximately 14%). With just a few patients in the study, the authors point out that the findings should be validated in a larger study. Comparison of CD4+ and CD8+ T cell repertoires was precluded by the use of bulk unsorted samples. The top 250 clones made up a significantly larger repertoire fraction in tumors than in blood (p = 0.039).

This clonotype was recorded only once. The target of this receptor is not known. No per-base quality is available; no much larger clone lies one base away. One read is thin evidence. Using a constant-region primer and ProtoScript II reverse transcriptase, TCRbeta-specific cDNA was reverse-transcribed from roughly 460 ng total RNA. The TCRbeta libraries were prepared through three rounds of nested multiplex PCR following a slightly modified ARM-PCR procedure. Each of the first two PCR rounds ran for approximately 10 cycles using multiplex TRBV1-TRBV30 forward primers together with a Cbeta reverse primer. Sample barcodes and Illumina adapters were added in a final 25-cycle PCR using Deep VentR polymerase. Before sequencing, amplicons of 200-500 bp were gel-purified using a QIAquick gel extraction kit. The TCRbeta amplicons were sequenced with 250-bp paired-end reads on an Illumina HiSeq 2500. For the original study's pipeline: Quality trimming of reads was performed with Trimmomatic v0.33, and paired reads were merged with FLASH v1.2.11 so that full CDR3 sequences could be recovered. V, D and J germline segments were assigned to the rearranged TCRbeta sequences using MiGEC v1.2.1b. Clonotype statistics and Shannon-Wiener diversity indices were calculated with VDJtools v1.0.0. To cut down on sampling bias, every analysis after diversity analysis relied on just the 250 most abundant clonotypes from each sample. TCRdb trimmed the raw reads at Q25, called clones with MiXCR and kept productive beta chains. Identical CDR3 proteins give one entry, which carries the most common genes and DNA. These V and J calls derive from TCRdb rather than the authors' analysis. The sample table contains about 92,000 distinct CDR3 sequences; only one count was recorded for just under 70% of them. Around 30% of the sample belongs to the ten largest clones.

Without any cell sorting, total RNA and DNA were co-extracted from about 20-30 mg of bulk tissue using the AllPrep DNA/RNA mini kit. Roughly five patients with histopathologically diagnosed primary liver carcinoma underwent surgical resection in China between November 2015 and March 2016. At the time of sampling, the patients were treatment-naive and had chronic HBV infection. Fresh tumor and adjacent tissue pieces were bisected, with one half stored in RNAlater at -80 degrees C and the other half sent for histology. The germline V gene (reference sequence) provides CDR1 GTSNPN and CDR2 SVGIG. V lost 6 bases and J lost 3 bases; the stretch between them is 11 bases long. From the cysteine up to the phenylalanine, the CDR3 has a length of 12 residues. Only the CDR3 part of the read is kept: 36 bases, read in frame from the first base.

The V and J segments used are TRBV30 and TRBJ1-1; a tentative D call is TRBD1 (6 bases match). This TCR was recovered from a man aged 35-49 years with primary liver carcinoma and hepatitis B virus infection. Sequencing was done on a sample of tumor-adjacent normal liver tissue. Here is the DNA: TGTGCCTGTAGTCCAGGGGACACTGAAGCTTTCTTT. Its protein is CACSPGDTEAFF.